One sample yielded the 9 T cell receptor beta chains listed below, sequenced in a study of beta chain features in type 1 diabetes. Study conclusions and caveats: For Type 1 diabetes patients, all four CD4+ subsets carried TCRB CDR3s that were moderately but significantly shorter.

Expressed TCRB transcripts were sequenced because the entire RNA isolate underwent reverse transcription. The method was immunoSEQ multiplex PCR; TCRdb's version includes in-frame clones alone and lacks a portion of them. The sample records around 710,000 clones, around 12% being singletons. These receptors are not linked to any known antigen. The sequencing input was naive CD4+ T cells from blood. The receptor set was obtained from a man aged 25 to 45 with type 1 diabetes.

V gene TRBV11-2 combines with J gene TRBJ2-1; no reliable D call. The CDR3 totals 12 residues. Germline values: CDR1 SGHAT, CDR2 FQNNGV. The V end lost 11 bases, the J end lost 5 bases, and 13 bases lay between the germline ends. CDR3 sequence: CAAGANHNEQFF. CDR3 sequence (DNA): TGTGCCGCTGGCGCAAACCACAATGAGCAGTTCTTC.

The chain couples TRBV11-2 to TRBJ1-2; D is possibly TRBD1 (5 bases). The CDR3 has 15 residues. Germline assignment: CDR1 SGHAT and CDR2 FQNNGV. The V gene lost 5 bases and the J gene lost 4 bases, with 17 bases spanning the gap. CDR3 nucleotides: TGTGCCAGCAGCGTCCTCGGAGGGGCTGCCTATGGCTACACCTTC. It yields the protein CASSVLGGAAYGYTF. The full variable domain, in which reference TRBV11-2 and TRBJ1-2 provide the parts outside the CDR3, is EAGVAQSPRYKIIEKRQSVAFWCNPISGHATLYWYQQILGQGPKLLIQFQNNGVVDDSQLPKDRFSAERLKGVDSTLKIQPAKLEDSAVYLCASSVLGGAAYGYTFGSGTRLTVV.

V and J are TRBV30 and TRBJ2-5, with D tentatively TRBD2 (6 bases). Looked up from germline, CDR1 is GTSNPN and CDR2 is SVGIG (reference sequence). This CDR3 has 13 residues. Trimming pared 4 bases from V and 5 bases from J, leaving 14 bases between. CDR3 nucleotides: TGTGCCTGGACCAGGGACTCGGCGGAGACCCAGTACTTC. Translated, it gives CAWTRDSAETQYF.

This chain joins TRBV7-3 and TRBJ2-2; the D gene is possibly TRBD2 (6 bases). CDR3 length equals 16 residues. In germline, CDR1 is SGHTA, CDR2 FQGTGA. V was trimmed by 4 bases and J by 4 bases, leaving 16 bases between them. The CDR3 spells CASSSSGTASTGELFF. DNA of the CDR3: TGTGCCAGCAGCTCATCCGGGACTGCGAGCACCGGGGAGCTGTTTTTT.

This chain uses TRBV10-3 with TRBJ2-1; TRBD2 agrees at 8 bases. J lost 0 bases, V lost 7 bases, and 8 bases had no gene match. The CDR3 has 16 amino acids. Germline assignment: CDR1 ENHRY and CDR2 SYGVKD. The CDR3 coding sequence is TGTGCCATCACCCCAGCGGGGGCGAGCTCCTACAATGAGCAGTTCTTC. Protein sequence: CAITPAGASSYNEQFF.

This clone was recorded a few times. The chain combines TRBV11-2 with TRBJ1-5; D is undetermined. This CDR3 is 13 amino acids long. V lost 1 base and J lost 5, with 6 bases in between. Germline V CDR1 and CDR2: SGHAT, FQNNGV. CDR3 loop: CASSLGHDQPQHF. Here the CDR3 DNA reads TGTGCCAGCAGCTTAGGTCACGATCAGCCCCAGCATTTT.

This clone came up a few times. V gene TRBV5-1 combines with J gene TRBJ2-1, with 7 positions matching TRBD1. This CDR3 has 15 residues. Germline V gives CDR1 SGHRS, CDR2 YFSETQ. V trimming: 5 bases; J trimming: 7 bases; junction bases outside the gene matches: 12. CDR3 amino acids: CASRPTSGTENEQFF. CDR3 DNA sequence: TGCGCCAGCAGGCCCACATCCGGGACAGAGAATGAGCAGTTCTTC.

The CDR3 reads CASSTSGANVLTF. As DNA, the CDR3 is TGTGCCAGTAGTACCTCTGGGGCCAACGTCCTGACTTTC. This sequence joins TRBV19 and TRBJ2-6; D is undetermined. Trimming shortened V by 4 bases and J by 0 bases, and 1 base separated the two germline ends. CDR1 and CDR2 (germline): LNHDA, SQIVND (reference sequence). The CDR3 spans 13 residues.

The CDR3 spells CASSLDISSYNEQFF. Written as DNA, the CDR3 is TGTGCCAGCAGCTTAGACATTAGCTCCTACAATGAGCAGTTCTTC. The chain is built from TRBV11-2 and TRBJ2-1; D is ambiguous. Germline V gives CDR1 SGHAT, CDR2 FQNNGV. This CDR3 contains 15 residues. The V end was cut by 0 bases, the J end by 0 bases, with 6 bases between.